The present T cell receptor beta chain was sequenced within a study of regulatory T cells in long-lasting Graves disease. This clonotype showed up many times. As to time point: newly diagnosed GD, antithyroid drugs for less than 3 months. PBMC-extracted RNA yielded the TCR library. Both iRepertoire HTBI primers and Arm-PCR of CDR3 regions were used to build the TCR beta libraries. A single record per CDR3 protein comes from TCRdb applying MiXCR to the multiplex PCR reads. The profile shows 320,000 or so distinct CDR3 sequences, over 15% of them singletons. Specimen: peripheral blood mononuclear cells (PBMCs), collected at new diagnosis, from a patient treated with antithyroid drugs. The receptor's source is a female donor with Graves disease.

Written as DNA, the CDR3 is TGCGCCAGCAGATCGGGACTGCCTCCTTACGAGCAGTACTTC. It translates to CASRSGLPPYEQYF. The chain combines TRBV5-1 with TRBJ2-7; possibly TRBD2 for D (6 bases). The CDR3 has 14 residues. Germline lookup yields CDR1 SGHRS and CDR2 YFSETQ. V was pared by 5 bases and J by 4 bases, with 16 bases between. Full variable domain (outside the CDR3, taken from reference TRBV5-1 and TRBJ2-7): KAGVTQTPRYLIKTRGQQVTLSCSPISGHRSVSWYQQTPGQGLQFLFEYFSETQRNKGNFPGRFSGRQFSNSRSEMNVSTLELGDSALYLCASRSGLPPYEQYFGPGTRLTVT.